Listed below are T cell receptor beta chains from one sample, sequenced in a study of CD8 T cells in ankylosing spondylitis. MiXCR, applied by TCRdb to the 5' RACE reads, yields one record per CDR3 protein. The table has around 250,000 distinct CDR3 sequences, about 10% seen once. Material: blood, either unsorted or a sorted T cell fraction (not recorded which). The receptor source for this set is a male donor with ankylosing spondylitis or in good health (not recorded which). Each CDR3 is given with its conserved first and last residue. D genes are given only for firm matches. Clone size is stated in some rows and not others, as once, few, many or a class when expanded.

j_gene: TRBJ2-2
abundance: few
v_gene: TRBV7-9
d_gene: -
CDR3nt: TGTGCCAGCAGCTCCACCCTTGGAGGGGCGACCGGGGAGCTGTTTTTT
CDR3aa: CASSSTLGGATGELFF

j_gene: TRBJ2-1
abundance: many
v_gene: TRBV5-6
d_gene: TRBD2
CDR3nt: TGTGCCAGCAGCTCCTACTGGGCTAGCGGGAGAACAAATGAGCAGTTCTTC
CDR3aa: CASSSYWASGRTNEQFF

j_gene: TRBJ1-1
abundance: many
v_gene: TRBV29-1
d_gene: -
CDR3nt: TGCAGCGTTGCAGGGGTTCTGAACACTGAAGCTTTCTTT
CDR3aa: CSVAGVLNTEAFF

j_gene: TRBJ2-2
abundance: -
v_gene: TRBV29-1
d_gene: -
CDR3nt: TGCAGCGTCCGGTGGGGGTCGATCACCGGGGAGCTGTTTTTT
CDR3aa: CSVRWGSITGELFF

j_gene: TRBJ2-7
abundance: many
v_gene: TRBV12-3/TRBV12-4
d_gene: TRBD2
CDR3nt: TGTGCCAGCAGTCTTGACGGGGGGAGATCCCAATTC
CDR3aa: CASSLDGGRSQF

j_gene: TRBJ2-3
abundance: many
v_gene: TRBV5-1
d_gene: -
CDR3nt: TGCGCCAGCAGCGGACGAAGGGGGGATACGCAGTATTTT
CDR3aa: CASSGRRGDTQYF

j_gene: TRBJ2-7
abundance: few
v_gene: TRBV5-1
d_gene: TRBD1
CDR3nt: TGCGCCAGCAGCTTGTTCCCGACAGGGCCCTACGAGCAGTACTTC
CDR3aa: CASSLFPTGPYEQYF

j_gene: TRBJ2-1
abundance: -
v_gene: TRBV19
d_gene: TRBD2
CDR3nt: TGTGCCAGTAAGGGCGGGAGGATTCTTAATGAGCAGTTCTTC
CDR3aa: CASKGGRILNEQFF

j_gene: TRBJ2-3
abundance: many
v_gene: TRBV6-6
d_gene: -
CDR3nt: TGTGCCAGCAGTTTAGGCTTTATGGATACGCAGTATTTT
CDR3aa: CASSLGFMDTQYF

j_gene: TRBJ1-4
abundance: many
v_gene: TRBV20-1
d_gene: -
CDR3nt: TGCAGTGCTAGTTCCGGTACTAATGAAAAACTGTTTTTT
CDR3aa: CSASSGTNEKLFF

j_gene: TRBJ2-1
abundance: many
v_gene: TRBV29-1
d_gene: TRBD2
CDR3nt: TGCAGCGTTCCCAGCGGGAGGGCCGGCGATGAGCAGTTCTTC
CDR3aa: CSVPSGRAGDEQFF

j_gene: TRBJ2-3
abundance: many
v_gene: TRBV7-2
d_gene: -
CDR3nt: TGTGCCAGCAGCTTAGTGGGAAATACGCAGTATTTT
CDR3aa: CASSLVGNTQYF

j_gene: TRBJ1-1
abundance: -
v_gene: TRBV29-1
d_gene: -
CDR3nt: TGCAGCGTTACGGAACAGGCCTATGAAGCTTTCTTT
CDR3aa: CSVTEQAYEAFF

j_gene: TRBJ2-1
abundance: -
v_gene: TRBV15
d_gene: -
CDR3nt: TGTGCCACCAGCGCCCGGCTCGCGGAGAGCTCCTACAATGAGCAGTTCTTC
CDR3aa: CATSARLAESSYNEQFF

j_gene: TRBJ1-1
abundance: -
v_gene: TRBV7-9
d_gene: -
CDR3nt: TGTGCCAGCAGCTCACAGGGCCTGAACACTGAAGCTTTCTTT
CDR3aa: CASSSQGLNTEAFF

j_gene: TRBJ2-1
abundance: many
v_gene: TRBV9
d_gene: -
CDR3nt: TGTGCCAGCAGCCAAGCAGTGGGTTCGGGTGAGCAGTTCTTC
CDR3aa: CASSQAVGSGEQFF

j_gene: TRBJ2-2
abundance: many
v_gene: TRBV5-1
d_gene: -
CDR3nt: TGCGCCAGCAGCCCTCCTTTAGGCAACACCGGGGAGCTGTTTTTT
CDR3aa: CASSPPLGNTGELFF

j_gene: TRBJ2-4
abundance: -
v_gene: TRBV3-1
d_gene: -
CDR3nt: TGTGCCAGCAGCCAAGTCACAGACACCGTAAACATTCAGTACTTC
CDR3aa: CASSQVTDTVNIQYF

j_gene: TRBJ2-3
abundance: -
v_gene: TRBV7-9
d_gene: -
CDR3nt: TGTGCCAGCAGCTTGGGACGCACGAATGGGGATACGCAGTATTTT
CDR3aa: CASSLGRTNGDTQYF

j_gene: TRBJ2-3
abundance: many
v_gene: TRBV20-1
d_gene: TRBD2
CDR3nt: TGCAGTGCACCTAGCGGGGAGCGCACAGATACGCAGTATTTT
CDR3aa: CSAPSGERTDTQYF

j_gene: TRBJ2-5
abundance: -
v_gene: TRBV12-3/TRBV12-4
d_gene: -
CDR3nt: TGTGCCAGCAGTCAACTAGCTCAAGAGACCCAGTACTTC
CDR3aa: CASSQLAQETQYF

j_gene: TRBJ2-7
abundance: few
v_gene: TRBV6-2/TRBV6-3
d_gene: -
CDR3nt: TGTGCCAGCAAACTCGGACCAATCACCTACGAGCAGTACTTC
CDR3aa: CASKLGPITYEQYF

j_gene: TRBJ2-3
abundance: many
v_gene: TRBV5-6
d_gene: -
CDR3nt: TGTGCCAGCAGCTGGAGCCGGGATACGCAGTATTTT
CDR3aa: CASSWSRDTQYF

j_gene: TRBJ2-1
abundance: many
v_gene: TRBV20-1
d_gene: TRBD2
CDR3nt: TGCAGTGCTAGAGAGATCGGACTAGCGGGGGCCTACAATGAGCAGTTCTTC
CDR3aa: CSAREIGLAGAYNEQFF

j_gene: TRBJ2-1
abundance: -
v_gene: TRBV20-1
d_gene: -
CDR3nt: TGCAGTGCTTCCGCGGTCTCCTACAATGAGCAGTTCTTC
CDR3aa: CSASAVSYNEQFF

j_gene: TRBJ2-7
abundance: many
v_gene: TRBV20-1
d_gene: -
CDR3nt: TGCAGTGGTCGGGGCACCTACGAGCAGTACTTC
CDR3aa: CSGRGTYEQYF

j_gene: TRBJ1-1
abundance: few
v_gene: TRBV20-1
d_gene: TRBD1
CDR3nt: TGCTGTGCTAGAGAAAATATCGGACAGGGGAGGACTGAAGCTTTCTTT
CDR3aa: CCARENIGQGRTEAFF

j_gene: TRBJ2-7
abundance: many
v_gene: TRBV5-1
d_gene: TRBD2
CDR3nt: TGCGCCAGCACTCTTAGCGGGGCGGGTGAGCAGTACTTC
CDR3aa: CASTLSGAGEQYF

j_gene: TRBJ2-7
abundance: -
v_gene: TRBV12-3/TRBV12-4
d_gene: TRBD2
CDR3nt: TGTACCCCCCGGGGTGGGGACTCAGATCTAGCGGAAAGCTCCTACGAGCAGTACTTC
CDR3aa: CTPRGGDSDLAESSYEQYF

j_gene: TRBJ1-1
abundance: large
v_gene: TRBV25-1
d_gene: -
CDR3nt: TGTGCCAGCAGTGCGGGGCCGGAGATCACTGAAGCTTTCTTT
CDR3aa: CASSAGPEITEAFF

j_gene: TRBJ2-1
abundance: many
v_gene: TRBV10-2
d_gene: TRBD2
CDR3nt: TGCGCCAGCCGACTCTCTAGCGGGACAAAAGCTGAGCAGTTCTTC
CDR3aa: CASRLSSGTKAEQFF

j_gene: TRBJ1-4
abundance: -
v_gene: TRBV4-1
d_gene: -
CDR3nt: TGCGCCAGCAGCCAAGTTGGCAGGGGTGCTAATGAAAAACTGTTTTTT
CDR3aa: CASSQVGRGANEKLFF

j_gene: TRBJ2-1
abundance: medium-sized
v_gene: TRBV20-1
d_gene: TRBD2
CDR3nt: TGCAGTGCTAGAGATCCGGCCCGCGGGGGGGATGTTGAGCAGTTCTTC
CDR3aa: CSARDPARGGDVEQFF

j_gene: TRBJ1-5
abundance: -
v_gene: TRBV6-1
d_gene: TRBD1
CDR3nt: TGTGCCAGCAGTAGGGACAGGGCCAATCAGCCCCAGCATTTT
CDR3aa: CASSRDRANQPQHF

j_gene: TRBJ2-7
abundance: -
v_gene: TRBV5-1
d_gene: -
CDR3nt: TGCGCCAGCAGCTCGGAAACTTCGATCTACGAGCAGTACTTC
CDR3aa: CASSSETSIYEQYF

j_gene: TRBJ2-2
abundance: -
v_gene: TRBV29-1
d_gene: TRBD2
CDR3nt: TGCAGCGGGGGACTAGTTGACGGGGAGCTGTTTTTT
CDR3aa: CSGGLVDGELFF

j_gene: TRBJ2-3
abundance: -
v_gene: TRBV27
d_gene: TRBD2
CDR3nt: TGTGCCAGCAGAGACACCCTCCTAGCGGGCAACACAGATACGCAGTATTTT
CDR3aa: CASRDTLLAGNTDTQYF

j_gene: TRBJ2-1
abundance: -
v_gene: TRBV29-1
d_gene: -
CDR3nt: TGCAGCGTCGGAAACGTAGGACGTGAGCAGTTCTTC
CDR3aa: CSVGNVGREQFF

j_gene: TRBJ2-7
abundance: many
v_gene: TRBV5-1
d_gene: -
CDR3nt: TGCGCCAGCAGCAACCGACCCTTTCGGTACGAGCAGTACTTC
CDR3aa: CASSNRPFRYEQYF

j_gene: TRBJ1-1
abundance: many
v_gene: TRBV20-1
d_gene: -
CDR3nt: TGCAGTGCTAGAGGGTGGGGTCGGGTGGCTGAAGCTTTCTTT
CDR3aa: CSARGWGRVAEAFF

j_gene: TRBJ1-1
abundance: -
v_gene: TRBV27
d_gene: -
CDR3nt: TGTGCCAGCAGTTTAACCCCCATGACATCGAACACTGAAGCTTTCTTT
CDR3aa: CASSLTPMTSNTEAFF

j_gene: TRBJ2-1
abundance: many
v_gene: TRBV5-1
d_gene: -
CDR3nt: TGCGCCAGCAGCTTAAAGTGGGACGGCAATGAGCAGTTCTTC
CDR3aa: CASSLKWDGNEQFF

j_gene: TRBJ2-5
abundance: many
v_gene: TRBV12-3/TRBV12-4
d_gene: TRBD1
CDR3nt: TGTGCCAGCAGTACCGCCGGGACAGAAGAGACCCAGTACTTC
CDR3aa: CASSTAGTEETQYF

j_gene: TRBJ2-5
abundance: many
v_gene: TRBV20-1
d_gene: TRBD2
CDR3nt: TGCAGTGCTAACGCCCCAGGGGCGGGGGGCCAGAAGGGGGAGACCCAGTACTTC
CDR3aa: CSANAPGAGGQKGETQYF

j_gene: TRBJ2-3
abundance: many
v_gene: TRBV12-3/TRBV12-4
d_gene: -
CDR3nt: TGTGCCAGCAGGCAAAAGGGGGGCTTGGGTGGCACAGATACGCAGTATTTT
CDR3aa: CASRQKGGLGGTDTQYF

j_gene: TRBJ2-7
abundance: few
v_gene: TRBV12-3/TRBV12-4
d_gene: -
CDR3nt: TGTGCCAGCAGTCCAAGGGTGAGGACAGAAAGCTCCTACGAGCAGTACTTC
CDR3aa: CASSPRVRTESSYEQYF

j_gene: TRBJ2-6
abundance: many
v_gene: TRBV5-1
d_gene: -
CDR3nt: TGCGCCACCAGCGGCGGTTCAGGGGCCAACGTCCTGACTTTC
CDR3aa: CATSGGSGANVLTF

j_gene: TRBJ2-7
abundance: many
v_gene: TRBV5-6
d_gene: -
CDR3nt: TGTGCCAGCAGCTTTGAAAGCTACGAGCAGTACTTC
CDR3aa: CASSFESYEQYF